This is a list of T cell receptor beta chains from one sample in a study of control samples from healthy donors and cancer patients. The data were produced by immunoSEQ multiplex PCR, yet TCRdb's version contains in-frame clones alone and is incomplete. The sample records over 90,000 clones, 92% being singletons. Sequencing used blood. Receptors originate from a woman aged 18-29 years in good health. Each CDR3 is given with its conserved first and last residue. A D gene is named only where the DNA matches it firmly. A row's size may be missing; if present it is once, few, many or a size class.

-	-	TRBV5-1	TRBJ1-3	CASSREGLSGNTIYF	TGCGCCAGCAGCAGGGAGGGACTCTCTGGAAACACCATATATTTT
TRBD1	-	TRBV11-2	TRBJ1-5	CASGTGGNQPQHF	TGTGCCAGCGGCACAGGGGGTAATCAGCCCCAGCATTTT
TRBD1	-	TRBV27	TRBJ2-2	CASSMTGAYTGELFF	TGTGCCAGCAGTATGACAGGGGCTTACACCGGGGAGCTGTTTTTT
-	-	TRBV5-1	TRBJ2-3	CASRKGTDTQYF	TGCGCCAGCAGGAAAGGCACAGATACGCAGTATTTT
TRBD1	-	TRBV19	TRBJ1-1	CASSIRGTGRRDTEAFF	TGTGCCAGTAGTATAAGGGGGACAGGGCGTCGAGACACTGAAGCTTTCTTT
TRBD2	-	TRBV27	TRBJ2-1	CASSPTGTRGPNEQFF	TGTGCCAGCAGCCCAACCGGGACTAGAGGACCCAATGAGCAGTTCTTC
-	-	TRBV5-6	TRBJ1-2	CASSTTNYGYTF	TGTGCCAGCAGCACTACCAACTATGGCTACACCTTC
-	-	TRBV27	TRBJ1-1	CASTLAGGTEAFF	TGTGCCAGCACCCTAGCGGGGGGCACTGAAGCTTTCTTT
TRBD1	few	TRBV5-4	TRBJ1-5	CASRKDRGDQPQHF	TGTGCCAGCAGGAAGGACAGGGGAGATCAGCCCCAGCATTTT
-	-	TRBV24-1	TRBJ1-1	CATRPGGSYAAFF	TGTGCCACCCGCCCCGGGGGGTCTTACGCAGCTTTCTTT
-	-	TRBV3-1/TRBV3-2	TRBJ1-5	CASSQVPEYSNQPQHF	TGTGCCAGCAGCCAAGTTCCAGAGTATAGCAATCAGCCCCAGCATTTT
-	-	TRBV28	TRBJ2-7	CAPEGDCEQYF	TGTGCACCAGAAGGGGACTGCGAGCAGTACTTC
-	-	TRBV7-9	TRBJ2-7	CASSLWRGASYEQYF	TGTGCCAGCAGCTTATGGCGGGGAGCCTCCTACGAGCAGTACTTC
TRBD2	-	TRBV7-9	TRBJ2-2	CASSMTSGSGELFF	TGTGCCAGCAGCATGACTAGCGGGTCCGGGGAGCTGTTTTTT
TRBD1	-	TRBV5-6	TRBJ1-2	CASSSGQVYGYTF	TGTGCCAGCAGTTCGGGACAGGTCTATGGCTACACCTTC
-	-	TRBV6-5	TRBJ1-6	CASSALGRGNSPLHF	TGTGCCAGCAGCGCTCTCGGACGGGGTAATTCACCCCTCCACTTT
-	-	TRBV7-8	TRBJ2-7	CASSLSLASVTYEQYF	TGTGCCAGCAGCTTATCCCTGGCTAGCGTAACCTACGAGCAGTACTTC
-	-	TRBV14	TRBJ2-2	CASSQVLATGELFF	TGTGCCAGCAGCCAAGTTTTGGCCACCGGGGAGCTGTTTTTT
-	-	TRBV14	TRBJ1-1	CASSRRTGQFTEAFF	TGTGCCAGCAGCCGGCGGACTGGACAGTTCACTGAAGCTTTCTTT
-	-	TRBV12-3/TRBV12-4	TRBJ1-1	CASSFGTEAFF	TGTGCCAGCAGTTTCGGCACTGAAGCTTTCTTT
-	-	TRBV11-3	TRBJ2-2	CASSSRAAGELFF	TGTGCCAGCAGCTCGAGGGCGGCCGGGGAGCTGTTTTTT
-	-	TRBV6-2/TRBV6-3	TRBJ1-6	CASSYSVNNRRTTYNSPLHF	TGTGCCAGCAGTTACTCGGTCAATAACCGCCGGACGACCTATAATTCACCCCTCCACTTT
TRBD2	once	TRBV20-1	TRBJ2-7	CSASTTSGSQGYEQYF	TGCAGTGCTAGTACCACCAGCGGGAGTCAAGGGTACGAGCAGTACTTC
TRBD2	-	TRBV6-1	TRBJ2-7	CASSEEEASGSYEQYF	TGTGCCAGCAGTGAAGAAGAAGCTAGCGGGTCTTACGAGCAGTACTTC
-	-	TRBV6-5	TRBJ2-7	CASSYDWGTYEQYF	TGTGCCAGCAGTTACGATTGGGGAACCTACGAGCAGTACTTC
TRBD1	-	TRBV19	TRBJ1-1	CASSIDGTGVMNTEAFF	TGTGCCAGTAGTATAGATGGGACAGGTGTTATGAACACTGAAGCTTTCTTT
-	-	TRBV9	TRBJ2-7	CASSAGIERSYEQYF	TGTGCCAGCAGCGCCGGAATAGAACGGTCCTACGAGCAGTACTTC
TRBD1	-	TRBV6-5	TRBJ1-1	CASSYRAGGTEAFF	TGTGCCAGCAGTTACCGCGCAGGGGGTACTGAAGCTTTCTTT
TRBD1	-	TRBV27	TRBJ1-5	CASNRQGDGQPQHF	TGTGCCAGCAATCGACAGGGGGACGGGCAGCCCCAGCATTTT
TRBD1	-	TRBV19	TRBJ1-6	CASSARTGMNSPLHF	TGTGCCAGTAGTGCCCGGACAGGGATGAACTCACCCCTCCACTTT
-	-	TRBV11-2	TRBJ2-1	CASSLPSGEQFF	TGTGCCAGCAGCTTACCCTCCGGGGAGCAGTTCTTC
TRBD1	-	TRBV28	TRBJ2-7	CASSLGTGPHEQYF	TGTGCCAGCAGCCTGGGGACAGGACCGCACGAGCAGTACTTC
TRBD2	-	TRBV4-1	TRBJ2-7	CASSQNPRDSGRFYEQYF	TGCGCCAGCAGCCAAAACCCGCGGGATAGCGGGAGATTCTACGAGCAGTACTTC
TRBD1	-	TRBV11-2	TRBJ1-1	CASGPQGARAEAFF	TGTGCCAGCGGACCACAGGGGGCCCGCGCTGAAGCTTTCTTT
TRBD2	-	TRBV5-4	TRBJ2-5	CASSFPSGGYQETQYF	TGTGCCAGCAGCTTCCCTAGCGGGGGGTACCAAGAGACCCAGTACTTC
-	-	TRBV27	TRBJ2-2	CASSFRREGLITGELFF	TGTGCCAGCAGTTTTAGAAGAGAGGGGTTAATCACCGGGGAGCTGTTTTTT
-	-	TRBV5-1	TRBJ1-3	CASSLAKAGTGNTIYF	TGCGCCAGCAGCTTGGCCAAAGCGGGGACTGGAAACACCATATATTTT
TRBD1	-	TRBV7-8	TRBJ1-2	CASSTLRDRGTNGYTF	TGTGCCAGCAGCACCCTCCGAGACAGGGGGACAAATGGCTACACCTTC
TRBD2	-	TRBV6-4	TRBJ2-3	CASSDSSGGSDTQYF	TGTGCCAGCAGTGACTCCAGCGGGGGGTCAGATACGCAGTATTTT
TRBD2	-	TRBV10-3	TRBJ2-1	CAISPGLANGWFNEQFF	TGTGCCATCAGTCCGGGACTAGCGAATGGTTGGTTCAATGAGCAGTTCTTC
TRBD1	-	TRBV27	TRBJ1-2	CASTYDAGTGLSYGYTF	TGTGCCAGCACCTACGATGCCGGGACAGGCTTAAGCTATGGCTACACCTTC
-	-	TRBV11-1	TRBJ2-2	CASSLRRTGELFF	TGTGCCAGCAGCTTAAGGCGTACCGGGGAGCTGTTTTTT